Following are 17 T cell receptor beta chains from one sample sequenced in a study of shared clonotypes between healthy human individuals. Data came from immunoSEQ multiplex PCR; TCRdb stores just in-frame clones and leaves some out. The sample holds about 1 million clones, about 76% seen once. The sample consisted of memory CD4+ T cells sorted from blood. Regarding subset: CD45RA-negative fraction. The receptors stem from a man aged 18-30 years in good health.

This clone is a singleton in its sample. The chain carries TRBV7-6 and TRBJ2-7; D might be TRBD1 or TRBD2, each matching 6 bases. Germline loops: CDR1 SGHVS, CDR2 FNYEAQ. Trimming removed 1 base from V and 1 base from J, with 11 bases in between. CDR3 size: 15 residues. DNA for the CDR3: TGTGCCAGCAGCTTAGGAAGGGGGGAATCCTACGAGCAGTACTTC. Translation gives CASSLGRGESYEQYF.

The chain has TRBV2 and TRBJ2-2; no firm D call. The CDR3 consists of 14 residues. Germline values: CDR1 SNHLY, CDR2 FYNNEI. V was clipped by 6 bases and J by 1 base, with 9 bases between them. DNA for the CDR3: TGTGCCAGCAGGGTGGACCAGAACACCGGGGAGCTGTTTTTT. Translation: CASRVDQNTGELFF.

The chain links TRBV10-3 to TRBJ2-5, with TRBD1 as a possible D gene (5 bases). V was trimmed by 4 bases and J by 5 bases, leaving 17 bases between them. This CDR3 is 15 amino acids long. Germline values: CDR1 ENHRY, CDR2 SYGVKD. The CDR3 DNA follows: TGTGCCATCAGTGCTCCCGCGGACAAGGGCGAGACCCAGTACTTC. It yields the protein CAISAPADKGETQYF.

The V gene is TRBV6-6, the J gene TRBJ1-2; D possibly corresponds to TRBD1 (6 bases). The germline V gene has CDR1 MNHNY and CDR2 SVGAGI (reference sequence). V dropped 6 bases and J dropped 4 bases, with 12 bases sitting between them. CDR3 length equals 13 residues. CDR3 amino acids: CASSLGGAYGYTF. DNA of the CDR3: TGTGCCAGCAGCTTAGGGGGGGCCTATGGCTACACCTTC.

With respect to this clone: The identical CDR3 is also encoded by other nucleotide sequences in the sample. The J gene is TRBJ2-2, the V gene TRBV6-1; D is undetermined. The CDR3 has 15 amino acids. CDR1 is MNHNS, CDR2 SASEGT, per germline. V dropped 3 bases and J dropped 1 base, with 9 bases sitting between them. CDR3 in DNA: TGTGCCAGCAGTGAGTTGGAGTGGAACACCGGGGAGCTGTTTTTT. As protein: CASSELEWNTGELFF.

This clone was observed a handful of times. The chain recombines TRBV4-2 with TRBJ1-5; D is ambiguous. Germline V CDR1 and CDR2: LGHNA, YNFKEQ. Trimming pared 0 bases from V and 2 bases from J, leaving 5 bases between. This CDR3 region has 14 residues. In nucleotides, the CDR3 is TGTGCCAGCAGCCAAGATGGGGGCAATCAGCCCCAGCATTTT. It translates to CASSQDGGNQPQHF.

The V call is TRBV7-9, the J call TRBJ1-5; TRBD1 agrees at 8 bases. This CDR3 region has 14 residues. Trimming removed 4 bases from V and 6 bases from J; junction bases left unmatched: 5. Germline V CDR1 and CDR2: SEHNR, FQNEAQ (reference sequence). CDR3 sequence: CASSYGQGSQPQHF. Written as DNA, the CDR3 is TGTGCCAGCAGCTATGGACAGGGTAGTCAGCCCCAGCATTTT.

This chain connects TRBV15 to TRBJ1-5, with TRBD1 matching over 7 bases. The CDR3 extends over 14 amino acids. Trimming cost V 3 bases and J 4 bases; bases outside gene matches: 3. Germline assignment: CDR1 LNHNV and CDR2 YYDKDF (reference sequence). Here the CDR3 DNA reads TGTGCCACCAGCAGCCGGGACAGAAATCAGCCCCAGCATTTT. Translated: CATSSRDRNQPQHF.

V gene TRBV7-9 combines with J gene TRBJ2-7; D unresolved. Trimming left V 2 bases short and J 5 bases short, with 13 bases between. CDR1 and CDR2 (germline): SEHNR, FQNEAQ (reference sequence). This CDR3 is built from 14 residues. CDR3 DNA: TGTGCCAGCAGCTTAAGTATCAGAGGCGACGAGCAGTACTTC. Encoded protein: CASSLSIRGDEQYF. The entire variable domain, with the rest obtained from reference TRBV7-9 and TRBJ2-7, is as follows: DTGVSQNPRHKITKRGQNVTFRCDPISEHNRLYWYRQTLGQGPEFLTYFQNEAQLEKSRLLSDRFSAERPKGSFSTLEIQRTEQGDSAMYLCASSLSIRGDEQYFGPGTRLTVT.

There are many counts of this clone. The CDR3 DNA follows: TGCAGTGCTCCCAGGACCAATGAGCAGTTCTTC. Its protein is CSAPRTNEQFF. The V gene is TRBV20-1, the J gene TRBJ2-1; the D is unclear. Trimming stripped 5 bases from V and 6 bases from J, with 8 bases between. CDR3 length equals 11 residues. CDR1 DFQATT and CDR2 SNEGSKA come from the germline V gene (reference sequence).

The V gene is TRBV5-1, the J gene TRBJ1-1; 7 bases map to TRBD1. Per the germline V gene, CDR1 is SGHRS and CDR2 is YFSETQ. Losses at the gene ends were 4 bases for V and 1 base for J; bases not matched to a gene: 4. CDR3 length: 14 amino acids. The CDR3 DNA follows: TGCGCCAGCAGCGACCCAGGGGGGAACACTGAAGCTTTCTTT. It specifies CASSDPGGNTEAFF.

The CDR3 sequence: CAISDALAGETQYF. CDR3 nucleotides: TGTGCCATCAGTGATGCCCTGGCCGGCGAGACCCAGTACTTC. The rearrangement links TRBV10-3 to TRBJ2-5; D gene uncertain. CDR1 is ENHRY, CDR2 SYGVKD, per germline. The ends were cut back, 3 bases at V and 5 bases at J, with 13 bases in the middle. This CDR3 has 14 amino acids.

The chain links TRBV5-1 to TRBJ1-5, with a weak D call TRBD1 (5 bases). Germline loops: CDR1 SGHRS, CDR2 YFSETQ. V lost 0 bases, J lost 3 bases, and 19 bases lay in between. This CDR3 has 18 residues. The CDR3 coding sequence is TGCGCCAGCAGCTTGGGAGCAGGGAGGACGTATAACAATCAGCCCCAGCATTTT. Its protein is CASSLGAGRTYNNQPQHF.

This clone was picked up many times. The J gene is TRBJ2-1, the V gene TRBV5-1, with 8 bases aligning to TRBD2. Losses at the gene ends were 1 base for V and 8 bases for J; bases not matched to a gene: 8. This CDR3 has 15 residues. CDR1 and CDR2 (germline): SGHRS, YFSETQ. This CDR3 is CASSLRSGSPDEQFF. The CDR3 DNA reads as TGCGCCAGCAGCTTGCGGAGCGGGAGTCCGGATGAGCAGTTCTTC.

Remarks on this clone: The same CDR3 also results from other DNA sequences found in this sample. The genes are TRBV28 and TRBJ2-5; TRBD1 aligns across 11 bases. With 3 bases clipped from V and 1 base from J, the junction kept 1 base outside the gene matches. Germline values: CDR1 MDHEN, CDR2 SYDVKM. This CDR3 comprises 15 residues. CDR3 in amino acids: CASSLGQGGQETQYF. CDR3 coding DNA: TGTGCCAGCAGTTTGGGACAGGGGGGCCAAGAGACCCAGTACTTC.

In DNA, the CDR3 is TGCAGTGCTAGTCCGGGGATGAGAGCTTTCTTT. Translation gives CSASPGMRAFF. The rearrangement uses TRBV20-1 and TRBJ1-1; D not resolved. The CDR3 covers 11 residues. V lost 3 bases to trimming and J lost 10 bases, with 12 bases between them. Germline-derived CDR1 and CDR2 are DFQATT and SNEGSKA (reference sequence).

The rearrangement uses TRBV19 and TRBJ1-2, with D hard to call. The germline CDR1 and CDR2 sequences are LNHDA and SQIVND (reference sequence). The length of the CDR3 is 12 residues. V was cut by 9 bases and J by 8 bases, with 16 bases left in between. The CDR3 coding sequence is TGTGCCAGCGGAGGGCGCCTCTTCGGCTACACCTTC. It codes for CASGGRLFGYTF.